The present entry profiles one T cell receptor beta chain with its context. Its antigen is undetermined. The repertoire was sequenced with immunoSEQ multiplex PCR; TCRdb's copy has only in-frame clones and lacks some. The sample records about 350,000 clones, 70% to 90% being singletons. Treatment specified: roughly 19 received Ad26.COV2.S at low or high dose, single or two shots; roughly 5 received placebo; per-sample allocation not given. Each sample was drawn 63 days after the first injection (of vaccine or placebo). These data belong to a study of Ad26.COV2.S vaccination and SARS-CoV-2 variants. Study conclusions and caveats: Responses of spike-specific T cells (both CD8+ and CD4+) reportedly showed substantial breadth after vaccination.

This material consisted of peripheral blood, taken in a trial of Ad26.COV2.S vaccine versus placebo. This receptor was obtained from a person between 18 and 60 years old who received the Ad26.COV2.S COVID-19 vaccine or a placebo.

CDR3 sequence: CASSYGTGGYEQYF. CDR3 bases: TGTGCCAGCAGTTATGGGACAGGGGGCTACGAGCAGTACTTC. This chain uses TRBV6-6 with TRBJ2-7; 11 nucleotides match TRBD1. Germline V gene sequence: CDR1 MNHNY, CDR2 SVGAGI (reference sequence). V was clipped by 3 bases and J by 3 bases; unmatched bases: 1. There are 14 residues in the CDR3.